The clone carrying this T cell receptor (beta chain) was seen only a few times. No antigen is known for it. A single record per CDR3 protein comes from TCRdb applying MiXCR to the reads. The sample contains a few hundred thousand distinct CDR3 sequences, 17% of which appear only once. The CDR3 loop spans 16 amino acids. With 5 bases clipped from V and 5 bases from J, the junction kept 12 bases outside the gene matches. The germline CDR1 and CDR2 sequences are SGHAT and FQNNGV. The data belong to a study of T cell repertoires in cytomegalovirus infection. The wider study: Public TCR beta signatures indicated both CMV infection and matching HLA type.

Whole-study findings and limits: The study found HLA-C-restricted CMV-specific TCR beta clonotypes dominating the ex vivo response.

This chain uses TRBV11-2 with TRBJ2-5, with TRBD2 matching over 9 bases. The source of this sequence is a human donor in good health (CMV status not recorded). Some clones in this sample may be carry-over from other donors' samples. Sequencing was done on a sample of CD8+ T cells from PBMCs. The CDR3 sequence: CASSGRLAGSGETQYF. DNA of the CDR3: TGTGCCAGCAGCGGGAGGCTAGCGGGGTCAGGGGAGACCCAGTACTTC.